This record looks at one T cell receptor beta chain sequence and its context. The data derive from a study of immune cell composition in non-small cell lung cancer. Per germline, CDR1 SGHAT and CDR2 FQNNGV. V lost 5 bases to trimming and J lost 1 base, with 6 bases between them. The CDR3 has 12 residues. Generated by immunoSEQ multiplex PCR, the TCRdb table keeps only in-frame clones and is missing some. The sample has 3,000 to 3,500 clones, around 88% seen once. This TCR came from a human donor with non-small cell lung cancer. The material sequenced was lung tumor tissue. The chain is built from TRBV11-2 and TRBJ2-7; D remains unclear. The CDR3 region has the DNA TGTGCCAGCAGCCCCCCGTCCTACGAGCAGTACTTC. Its protein product is CASSPPSYEQYF.